The 27 T cell receptor beta chains below come from one sample, sequenced in a study of CD8 T cells in Susac syndrome. After extraction with the RNeasy kit, 0.5 to 1 ug of the RNA was reverse transcribed using random hexamers. One entry per CDR3 protein, called by TCRdb with MiXCR from the immunoSEQ multiplex PCR reads. The sample has fewer than 350,000 distinct CDR3 sequences, 65% to 90% seen once. Sequenced material: CD8+ T cells from PBMCs. The receptor set was obtained from a human donor with multiple sclerosis.

In nucleotides, the CDR3 is TGCAGTGCCCCAGCGGAAAGCACAGATACGCAGTATTTT. This gives the protein CSAPAESTDTQYF. J is TRBJ2-3 and V is TRBV20-1; D may be TRBD2 (5 bases). V was trimmed by 6 bases and J by 0 bases, leaving 10 bases between them. The V gene's germline CDR1 is DFQATT and CDR2 SNEGSKA (reference sequence). This CDR3 has 13 residues.

This clonotype has just one count. The chain joins TRBV7-9 to TRBJ2-3; TRBD2 aligns across 10 bases. CDR1 is SEHNR and CDR2 is FQNEAQ in the germline V gene (reference sequence). The CDR3 loop spans 15 amino acids. J gave up 6 bases and V 4 bases, and 7 bases lay outside the gene matches. CDR3 residues: CASSSTSGVMDTQYF. CDR3 coding DNA: TGTGCCAGCAGCTCTACTAGCGGGGTTATGGATACGCAGTATTTT.

The chain carries TRBV7-8 and TRBJ2-1, with 11 bases fitting TRBD2. CDR1 is SGHVS and CDR2 is FQNEAQ in the germline V gene. With V trimmed by 5 bases and J by 7 bases, 10 bases remained unmatched. The CDR3 covers 16 residues. In DNA, the CDR3 is TGTGCCAGCAGCCCATTAGCGGGAGGGCCGGGGAATGAGCAGTTCTTC. It codes for CASSPLAGGPGNEQFF.

The rearrangement uses TRBV7-2 and TRBJ1-1; 7 bases line up with TRBD1. Germline trimming cut 5 bases from V and 7 bases from J; bases unmatched to any gene: 4. CDR1 is SGHTA and CDR2 is FQGNSA in the germline V gene. This CDR3 has 12 amino acids. The CDR3 DNA reads TGTGCCAGCAGCAGGGGGCAAGGTGAAGCTTTCTTT. It is translated as CASSRGQGEAFF.

This sequence joins TRBV4-3 and TRBJ2-2; tentative D call: TRBD2 (6 bases). The CDR3 is 18 amino acids. V was pared by 1 base and J by 7 bases, with 22 bases between. Germline V gene lookup returns CDR1 LGHNA and CDR2 YSLEER. This CDR3 reads CASSQAPSGDLSNGELFF. CDR3 coding DNA: TGCGCCAGCAGCCAAGCTCCTTCCGGGGACTTATCTAACGGGGAGCTGTTTTTT.

The rearrangement links TRBV11-2 to TRBJ1-2; D is perhaps TRBD1 (6 bases). This CDR3 is 15 amino acids long. The germline V and J ends were trimmed by 3 bases and 3 bases, with 14 bases remaining between them. Per germline, CDR1 SGHAT and CDR2 FQNNGV. The CDR3 loop is CASSFSRGSHYGYTF. DNA for the CDR3: TGTGCCAGCAGCTTCTCCAGGGGTAGTCACTATGGCTACACCTTC.

This chain joins TRBV12-3 or TRBV12-4 and TRBJ2-6; D uncertain. The CDR3 totals 17 residues. V was pared by 4 bases and J by 3 bases, with 16 bases between. The CDR3 sequence: CASSSDGRSGGANVLTF. DNA of the CDR3: TGTGCCAGCAGTTCGGACGGCCGGTCTGGTGGGGCCAACGTCCTGACTTTC.

V usage is TRBV7-8 and J usage is TRBJ1-3; D is unclear. This CDR3 comprises 13 residues. CDR1 is SGHVS, CDR2 FQNEAQ, per germline. V was pared by 5 bases and J by 2 bases, with 7 bases between. The CDR3 loop is CASSPGAGNTIYF. DNA for the CDR3: TGTGCCAGCAGCCCCGGGGCTGGAAACACCATATATTTT.

The chain recombines TRBV2 with TRBJ2-2; D call uncertain. CDR1 is SNHLY, CDR2 FYNNEI, per germline. The CDR3 runs to 15 residues. Trimming took 3 bases from V and 3 from J, leaving 11 bases between them. This chain's CDR3 is CASSDETTDTGELFF. CDR3 sequence (DNA): TGTGCCAGCAGTGACGAGACCACCGACACCGGGGAGCTGTTTTTT.

This clonotype appeared a few times. The CDR3 here is CASSVAGQGYEQYF. The CDR3, as DNA: TGTGCCAGCAGCGTAGCCGGACAGGGTTACGAGCAGTACTTC. The V and J genes are TRBV9 and TRBJ2-7, with 8 bases lining up with TRBD1. J lost 4 bases, V lost 0 bases, and 3 bases had no gene match. Germline V gene sequence: CDR1 SGDLS, CDR2 YYNGEE. The CDR3 runs to 14 residues.

This rearrangement joins TRBV28 to TRBJ1-5, with D unclear. Per germline, CDR1 MDHEN and CDR2 SYDVKM. This CDR3 contains 15 residues. Trimming took 8 bases from V and 2 from J, leaving 16 bases between them. The CDR3 DNA reads as TGTGCCAGCCTCCTCGGCGTGAATGGCAATCAGCCCCAGCATTTT. Translation gives CASLLGVNGNQPQHF.

J is TRBJ2-1 and V is TRBV24-1; 11 nucleotides align to TRBD2. This CDR3 spans 16 amino acids. The J segment lost 5 bases and the V segment lost 0 bases, leaving 2 bases of the junction unmatched. Germline CDR1 KGHDR, CDR2 SFDVKD. This CDR3 reads CATSDLELAGDNEQFF. CDR3 DNA sequence: TGTGCCACCAGTGATTTGGAACTAGCGGGGGACAATGAGCAGTTCTTC.

The chain is built from TRBV29-1 and TRBJ1-2; D not resolved. Germline CDR1 and CDR2: SQVTM and ANQGSEA. Trimming cost V 0 bases and J 8 bases, with 10 bases left between them. This CDR3 spans 12 amino acids. Here the CDR3 reads CSVEDEAGGYTF. For the CDR3, the DNA is TGCAGCGTTGAAGACGAGGCGGGAGGCTACACCTTC.

The CDR3 region is CAWNRELEQFF. The CDR3 nucleotides are TGTGCCTGGAACCGGGAACTCGAGCAGTTCTTC. The V call is TRBV30, the J call TRBJ2-1; perhaps TRBD2 as D (5 bases). Trimming left V 4 bases short and J 10 bases short, with 11 bases between. The CDR3 runs to 11 residues. Germline CDR1 GTSNPN, CDR2 SVGIG (reference sequence).

The genes are TRBV12-3 or TRBV12-4 and TRBJ2-7; D is possibly TRBD2 (5 bases). The CDR3 totals 14 residues. V lost 5 bases and J 2 bases, leaving 13 bases between the germline ends. The CDR3 bases are TGTGCCAGCAGTCAGTCTAGCACCACCTACGAGCAGTACTTC. This encodes CASSQSSTTYEQYF.

This chain joins TRBV29-1 and TRBJ2-3, with 7 nucleotides matching TRBD1. This CDR3 has 15 residues. The V and J ends lost 7 bases and 0 bases, in that order; junction bases with no gene match: 10. Germline V CDR1 and CDR2: SQVTM, ANQGSEA. CDR3: CSGYPTGLSTDTQYF. The CDR3 DNA reads TGCAGCGGTTACCCGACAGGGTTGAGCACAGATACGCAGTATTTT.

In this sample, this clonotype turned up a few times. This rearrangement joins TRBV7-2 to TRBJ2-1; no firm D call. The CDR3 sequence is 12 residues long. V lost 5 bases and J 8 bases, leaving 10 bases between the germline ends. CDR1 and CDR2 from the germline V gene are SGHTA and FQGNSA. The CDR3 bases are TGTGCCAGCAGCCTAGATGTTTATGAGCAGTTCTTC. Its translation is CASSLDVYEQFF. The full variable domain, completed using reference TRBV7-2 and TRBJ2-1, is GAGVSQSPSNKVTEKGKDVELRCDPISGHTALYWYRQSLGQGLEFLIYFQGNSAPDKSGLPSDRFSAERTGGSVSTLTIQRTQQEDSAVYLCASSLDVYEQFFGPGTRLTVL.

V usage is TRBV4-3 and J usage is TRBJ2-3, with TRBD2 matching over 7 bases. Germline loops: CDR1 LGHNA, CDR2 YSLEER. This CDR3 has 18 residues. The junction had 9 bases not matched to a gene; V was cut back by 0 bases and J by 0 bases. CDR3 region: CASSQDSVSGFSTDTQYF. CDR3 nucleotides: TGCGCCAGCAGCCAAGATAGTGTTAGCGGGTTTAGCACAGATACGCAGTATTTT.

Only one count was recorded for this clonotype. J is TRBJ2-1 and V is TRBV7-2; 12 bases fit TRBD2. The germline V gene has CDR1 SGHTA and CDR2 FQGNSA. The CDR3 totals 16 residues. The J segment lost 2 bases and the V segment lost 10 bases, leaving 9 bases of the junction unmatched. CDR3 DNA: TGTGCCATCAGGGGTCTAGCGGGAGGGCCCTACAATGAGCAGTTCTTC. Its protein is CAIRGLAGGPYNEQFF.

Comment on this clonotype: The germline gene is not matched at one end of the junction; a read error may be the cause. The V call is TRBV7-7, the J call TRBJ2-1; TRBD2 matches at 7 bases. There are 15 residues in the CDR3. CDR1 is SSHAT, CDR2 FNYEAQ, per germline (reference sequence). CDR3 region: CASSPSGDPENEQFF. The CDR3 DNA reads TGTGCTAGCAGCCCGAGCGGGGACCCAGAGAATGAGCAGTTCTTC.

This sequence joins TRBV20-1 and TRBJ2-5; D is ambiguous. This CDR3 contains 15 residues. Trimming removed 5 bases at V and 0 bases at J, with 16 bases between. CDR1 and CDR2 from the germline V gene are DFQATT and SNEGSKA (reference sequence). CDR3 nucleotides: TGCAGTGCTGCCCGGCCAGGCGAGTACCAAGAGACCCAGTACTTC. Its translation is CSAARPGEYQETQYF.

There are a few counts of this clonotype. The chain links TRBV4-2 to TRBJ2-2, with 7 bases that match TRBD1. CDR1 LGHNA and CDR2 YNFKEQ come from the germline V gene. CDR3 size: 16 residues. V trimming: 3 bases; J trimming: 3 bases; junction bases outside the gene matches: 7. The CDR3 nucleotides read TGTGCCAGCAGCCACCGCCGGGACAGCTACACCGGGGAGCTGTTTTTT. This translates into CASSHRRDSYTGELFF.

The chain couples TRBV6-4 to TRBJ1-5; D call uncertain. Germline V CDR1 and CDR2: MRHNA, SNTAGT. The CDR3 is 16 residues long. V was trimmed by 5 bases and J by 2 bases, leaving 16 bases between them. CDR3 region: CASSPPRGRGNQPQHF. In nucleotides, the CDR3 is TGTGCCAGCAGTCCCCCCCGGGGAAGGGGCAATCAGCCCCAGCATTTT.

The J gene is TRBJ1-1, the V gene TRBV30; possibly TRBD1 for D (6 bases). The V end lost 1 base, the J end lost 1 base, and 7 bases lay between the germline ends. Germline V lookup: CDR1 GTSNPN, CDR2 SVGIG (reference sequence). There are 13 residues in the CDR3. The CDR3 DNA reads as TGTGCCTGGAGTGAAGGGGGGAACACTGAAGCTTTCTTT. Translated, it gives CAWSEGGNTEAFF. The full variable domain, with the rest looked up from reference TRBV30 and TRBJ1-1, is SQTIHQWPATLVQPVGSPLSLECTVEGTSNPNLYWYRQAAGRGLQLLFYSVGIGQISSEVPQNLSASRPQDRQFILSSKKLLLSDSGFYLCAWSEGGNTEAFFGQGTRLTVV.

The count of this clonotype is one. The V call is TRBV28, the J call TRBJ2-7; no reliable D call. Per the germline V gene, CDR1 is MDHEN and CDR2 is SYDVKM. Trimming stripped 5 bases from V and 0 bases from J, with 8 bases between. The CDR3 is 13 amino acids. Written as DNA, the CDR3 is TGTGCCAGCAGTGTTCTTCCCTCCTACGAGCAGTACTTC. Its translation: CASSVLPSYEQYF.

The gene calls are TRBV4-1 and TRBJ1-5; D remains unclear. Trimming stripped 0 bases from V and 6 bases from J, with 9 bases between. CDR3 size: 14 residues. Germline V CDR1 and CDR2: MGHRA, YSYEKL. The chain's CDR3 is CASSQDRGVQPQHF. The CDR3 coding sequence is TGCGCCAGCAGCCAAGATCGTGGGGTTCAGCCCCAGCATTTT.

The chain recombines TRBV11-2 with TRBJ2-1; maybe TRBD1 (5 bases). CDR1 and CDR2 (germline): SGHAT, FQNNGV. V lost 6 bases to trimming and J lost 6 bases, with 12 bases between them. There are 13 residues in the CDR3. The CDR3 loop reads CASRGEGPNEQFF. CDR3 nucleotides: TGTGCCAGCAGAGGGGAAGGGCCCAATGAGCAGTTCTTC.